A single sample is the source of the 28 T cell receptor beta chains below, sequenced in a study of response to subunit inactivated influenza vaccine. TCRdb re-called the RT-PCR reads through MiXCR, storing one row per CDR3 protein. The data hold roughly 650,000 distinct CDR3 sequences, with 15% to 17% observed a single time. The sample consisted of PBMCs from blood, taken roughly 13 days after vaccination. The receptor set was obtained from a man aged 50 or older who received an inactivated influenza vaccine.

This clonotype was seen only a few times. The gene calls are TRBV20-1 and TRBJ1-5, with D unclear. V dropped 4 bases and J dropped 2 bases, with 18 bases sitting between them. CDR3 size: 16 residues. Germline V CDR1 and CDR2: DFQATT, SNEGSKA (reference sequence). The CDR3 loop is CSATPEGRIRNQPQHF. As DNA, the CDR3 is TGCAGTGCTACCCCCGAAGGACGGATTCGCAATCAGCCCCAGCATTTT.

The V gene is TRBV3-1, the J gene TRBJ2-1; 10 positions agree with TRBD2. The V gene end was trimmed by 4 bases and the J gene end by 2 bases; junction bases not matched to a gene: 2. There are 15 residues in the CDR3. CDR1 and CDR2 from the germline V gene are LGHDT and YNNKEL (reference sequence). As DNA, the CDR3 is TGTGCCAGCAGCCTTAGCGGGAGGACCTACAATGAGCAGTTCTTC. Its translation is CASSLSGRTYNEQFF.

CDR3 nucleotides: TGCAGTGCTAGAGATCGAGGGACAGGGTATTCACCCCTCCACTTT. Amino acid sequence: CSARDRGTGYSPLHF. The gene calls are TRBV20-1 and TRBJ1-6; TRBD1 agrees at 9 bases. CDR3 size: 15 residues. Per germline, CDR1 DFQATT and CDR2 SNEGSKA (reference sequence). V lost 0 bases and J lost 8; bases outside the gene matches: 5.

This clonotype was counted only a few times. The chain has TRBV9 and TRBJ1-1; the D is unclear. CDR3 size: 13 residues. Germline-derived CDR1 and CDR2 are SGDLS and YYNGEE. The ends were cut back, 1 base at V and 7 bases at J, with 11 bases in the middle. CDR3 nucleotide sequence: TGTGCCAGCAGCGTACCGGGTGAGCGTGAAGCTTTCTTT. Its translation: CASSVPGEREAFF. The whole variable domain, remainder taken from reference TRBV9 and TRBJ1-1, is DSGVTQTPKHLITATGQRVTLRCSPRSGDLSVYWYQQSLDQGLQFLIQYYNGEERAKGNILERFSAQQFPDLHSELNLSSLELGDSALYFCASSVPGEREAFFGQGTRLTVV.

The chain uses TRBV7-9 and TRBJ2-1; TRBD1 aligns across 10 bases. CDR1 and CDR2 from the germline V gene are SEHNR and FQNEAQ (reference sequence). The CDR3 has 15 residues. The J segment lost 8 bases and the V segment lost 6 bases, leaving 10 bases of the junction unmatched. In nucleotides, the CDR3 is TGTGCCAGCAGACCGGGACAGGGGTTATTCGATGAGCAGTTCTTC. Translating it yields CASRPGQGLFDEQFF.

This clonotype was observed a handful of times. CDR3 bases: TGTGCCACCAGTGACAGTACGGGGCGCGAGCAGTACTTC. Protein product: CATSDSTGREQYF. The chain uses TRBV24-1 and TRBJ2-7; the D call may be TRBD1 or TRBD2 (5 bases each). V dropped 4 bases and J dropped 6 bases, with 12 bases sitting between them. The CDR3 is 13 amino acids. CDR1 and CDR2 from the germline V gene are KGHDR and SFDVKD.

The genes are TRBV9 and TRBJ2-5; 7 positions agree with TRBD2. Germline loops: CDR1 SGDLS, CDR2 YYNGEE. Losses at the gene ends were 2 bases for V and 3 bases for J; bases not matched to a gene: 10. This CDR3 contains 16 residues. This CDR3 reads CASSVASGGVKETQYF. CDR3 nucleotides: TGTGCCAGCAGCGTTGCTAGCGGAGGGGTCAAAGAGACCCAGTACTTC.

This clonotype was detected ten times or more. The chain carries TRBV29-1 and TRBJ1-2; D is unresolved. This CDR3 region has 12 residues. Between the trimmed V and J ends, which lost 5 bases and 3 bases, there was a span of 10 bases. Germline CDR1 is SQVTM and CDR2 is ANQGSEA. The CDR3 bases are TGCAGCGTTCAAGGCAGTTACTATGGCTACACCTTC. Translating it yields CSVQGSYYGYTF.

The V and J genes are TRBV11-2 and TRBJ2-3; 8 bases are a match to TRBD2. The junction had 5 bases not matched to a gene; V was cut back by 2 bases and J by 4 bases. CDR3 length equals 15 residues. The germline CDR1 and CDR2 sequences are SGHAT and FQNNGV. The CDR3 spells CASSLRRGAPDTQYF. The CDR3 bases are TGTGCCAGCAGCTTACGGCGGGGGGCCCCAGATACGCAGTATTTT.

This chain connects TRBV5-1 to TRBJ2-5; 7 bases align to TRBD1. CDR1 is SGHRS and CDR2 is YFSETQ in the germline V gene. After removal of 0 bases from V and 3 bases from J, the junction contained 8 bases not matched to a gene. This CDR3 contains 16 residues. The CDR3 nucleotides read TGCGCCAGCAGCTTGGCCTACGGGACAGAGAAAGAGACCCAGTACTTC. Its protein is CASSLAYGTEKETQYF.

Only a few counts were recorded for this clonotype. The chain recombines TRBV7-2 with TRBJ2-7, with D unclear. CDR3 length: 16 amino acids. Per germline, CDR1 SGHTA and CDR2 FQGNSA. The V end was cut by 0 bases, the J end by 1 base, with 13 bases between. The CDR3 sequence: CASSLALSWNSYEQYF. DNA for the CDR3: TGTGCCAGCAGCTTAGCGCTGAGTTGGAATTCCTACGAGCAGTACTTC. The whole variable domain, remainder taken from reference TRBV7-2 and TRBJ2-7, is GAGVSQSPSNKVTEKGKDVELRCDPISGHTALYWYRQSLGQGLEFLIYFQGNSAPDKSGLPSDRFSAERTGGSVSTLTIQRTQQEDSAVYLCASSLALSWNSYEQYFGPGTRLTVT.

The chain joins TRBV19 to TRBJ1-5; D call uncertain. The CDR3 covers 12 residues. Trimming pared 11 bases from V and 6 bases from J, leaving 14 bases between. Germline values: CDR1 LNHDA, CDR2 SQIVND (reference sequence). In DNA, the CDR3 is TGTGCCTCCGATATAGGAGGTCAGCCCCAGCATTTT. It codes for CASDIGGQPQHF. The whole variable domain, filled in from reference TRBV19 and TRBJ1-5, reads DGGITQSPKYLFRKEGQNVTLSCEQNLNHDAMYWYRQDPGQGLRLIYYSQIVNDFQKGDIAEGYSVSREKKESFPLTVTSAQKNPTAFYLCASDIGGQPQHFGDGTRLSIL.

This clonotype was seen a few times. The genes are TRBV29-1 and TRBJ1-1; D is unresolved. Trimming took off 4 bases at V and 5 bases at J, with 14 bases between the two ends. The CDR3 covers 13 residues. The V gene's germline CDR1 is SQVTM and CDR2 ANQGSEA. CDR3 in amino acids: CSVVGQSGTEAFF. As DNA, the CDR3 is TGCAGCGTTGTAGGGCAAAGTGGGACTGAAGCTTTCTTT. Together with reference TRBV29-1 and TRBJ1-1, the CDR3 gives the full variable domain: SAVISQKPSRDICQRGTSLTIQCQVDSQVTMMFWYRQQPGQSLTLIATANQGSEATYESGFVIDKFPISRPNLTFSTLTVSNMSPEDSSIYLCSVVGQSGTEAFFGQGTRLTVV.

The chain employs TRBV4-3 and TRBJ2-2; tentatively, D is TRBD2 (6 bases). CDR3 length: 18 amino acids. CDR1 is LGHNA and CDR2 is YSLEER in the germline V gene. V was trimmed by 1 base and J by 0 bases, leaving 15 bases between them. The CDR3 sequence is CASSQGHAGGANTGELFF. Written as DNA, the CDR3 is TGCGCCAGCAGCCAAGGACACGCCGGAGGGGCGAACACCGGGGAGCTGTTTTTT.

Only a few counts were recorded for this clonotype. The V and J genes are TRBV29-1 and TRBJ2-5; D not certain. V shed 4 bases and J shed 6 bases, with 9 bases lying between them. The CDR3 extends over 11 amino acids. Germline V gene data show CDR1 as SQVTM and CDR2 as ANQGSEA. The CDR3 bases are TGCAGCGTTGTGGCTGCTAAGACCCAGTACTTC. This sequence encodes CSVVAAKTQYF.

This rearrangement joins TRBV11-2 to TRBJ2-2, with D unresolved. Per germline, CDR1 SGHAT and CDR2 FQNNGV. The CDR3 is 13 amino acids. Trimming took 5 bases from V and 4 from J, leaving 8 bases between them. The CDR3 DNA is TGTGCCAGCAGCCAAAGGGTCACCGGGGAGCTGTTTTTT. It codes for CASSQRVTGELFF.

CDR3 protein: CASSQGGLAGGVGDEQFF. The CDR3 DNA sequence: TGCGCCAGCAGCCAAGGTGGACTAGCGGGGGGGGTAGGTGATGAGCAGTTCTTC. The gene calls are TRBV4-3 and TRBJ2-1; 15 bases are a match to TRBD2. Germline CDR1 reads LGHNA; CDR2 reads YSLEER. CDR3 length: 18 amino acids. J gave up 8 bases and V 1 base, and 9 bases lay outside the gene matches.

The CDR3 DNA reads as TGTGCCAGCAGCCAAGAATTCCGACAGGACTCCTACGAGCAGTACTTC. This encodes CASSQEFRQDSYEQYF. This rearrangement joins TRBV4-2 to TRBJ2-7, with D maybe TRBD1 (6 bases). This CDR3 has 16 residues. Germline V lookup: CDR1 LGHNA, CDR2 YNFKEQ. V was pared by 0 bases and J by 0 bases, with 12 bases between.

The chain employs TRBV4-3 and TRBJ1-2; 7 nucleotides line up with TRBD1. V was clipped by 2 bases and J by 3 bases; unmatched bases: 6. The CDR3 length is 15 residues. Looked up from germline, CDR1 is LGHNA and CDR2 is YSLEER. The CDR3 sequence is CASSQTGTVHYGYTF. The CDR3 DNA is TGCGCCAGCAGCCAAACCGGGACAGTTCACTATGGCTACACCTTC.

The V gene is TRBV19, the J gene TRBJ1-5, with no clear D. The CDR3 has 13 residues. CDR1 is LNHDA and CDR2 is SQIVND in the germline V gene (reference sequence). Trimming shortened V by 3 bases and J by 7 bases, and 10 bases separated the two germline ends. The CDR3 sequence is CASSIEVYQPQHF. The CDR3 nucleotides read TGTGCCAGTAGTATCGAGGTTTACCAGCCCCAGCATTTT.

The chain has TRBV5-1 and TRBJ2-7; D is perhaps TRBD1 (5 bases). Germline values: CDR1 SGHRS, CDR2 YFSETQ. The ends were cut back, 3 bases at V and 0 bases at J, with 10 bases in the middle. The CDR3 is 14 amino acids. The chain's CDR3 is CASSSRAPSYEQYF. The CDR3 DNA sequence: TGCGCCAGCAGCTCCAGGGCACCCTCCTACGAGCAGTACTTC.

This clonotype was counted many times. The chain links TRBV25-1 to TRBJ2-1, with 11 bases lining up with TRBD2. In germline, CDR1 is MGHDK, CDR2 SYGVNS. The J segment lost 9 bases and the V segment lost 1 base, leaving 11 bases of the junction unmatched. The CDR3 covers 17 residues. The CDR3 coding sequence is TGTGCCAGCAGTGAATCGGGTAGCGGGAGGGCCGAGTCTGAGCAGTTCTTC. Its protein is CASSESGSGRAESEQFF.

This clonotype has only a few counts. The chain carries TRBV29-1 and TRBJ2-5; D call uncertain. Trimming stripped 4 bases from V and 1 base from J, with 7 bases between. This CDR3 comprises 12 residues. The germline V gene has CDR1 SQVTM and CDR2 ANQGSEA. The CDR3 DNA reads as TGCAGCGTTGTCGGCAGCCAAGAGACCCAGTACTTC. Translating it yields CSVVGSQETQYF.

This chain uses TRBV5-8 with TRBJ1-1; TRBD1 might be the D (5 bases). This CDR3 has 15 amino acids. Trimming took 0 bases from V and 4 from J, leaving 13 bases between them. In germline, CDR1 is SGHTS, CDR2 YDEGEE. The CDR3 bases are TGTGCCAGCAGCTTGGGCTTGGTCAGGGCCACTGAAGCTTTCTTT. This translates into CASSLGLVRATEAFF.

The chain recombines TRBV20-1 with TRBJ2-2; tentatively, D is TRBD1 or TRBD2 (5 bases each). The V gene's germline CDR1 is DFQATT and CDR2 SNEGSKA (reference sequence). CDR3 length: 15 amino acids. Trimming cost V 5 bases and J 0 bases, with 13 bases left between them. The CDR3 coding sequence is TGCAGTGCTCGGGACCTAGACTCGAACACCGGGGAGCTGTTTTTT. It yields the protein CSARDLDSNTGELFF.

A few counts support this clonotype. The chain employs TRBV12-3 or TRBV12-4 and TRBJ2-1; D is undetermined. This CDR3 is 14 amino acids long. Trimming took 7 bases from V and 6 from J, leaving 16 bases between them. The CDR3 DNA is TGTGCCAGCAACTTACCAGCTGTGAGCAATGAGCAGTTCTTC. This encodes CASNLPAVSNEQFF.

This clonotype was seen a few times. This chain connects TRBV30 to TRBJ2-7, with TRBD2 matching 10 bases. The ends lost 3 bases at V and 6 bases at J; junction bases unmatched: 5. CDR1 and CDR2 from the germline V gene are GTSNPN and SVGIG (reference sequence). The CDR3 runs to 13 residues. For the CDR3, the DNA is TGTGCCTGGAGATTAGCGGGAGGCCTCGAGCAGTACTTC. Protein: CAWRLAGGLEQYF.

The sample holds many counts of this clonotype. V and J are TRBV12-3 or TRBV12-4 and TRBJ2-5; TRBD2 matches at 12 bases. CDR3 length: 15 residues. The J segment lost 3 bases and the V segment lost 6 bases, leaving 5 bases of the junction unmatched. The chain's CDR3 is CASSPTSGREETQYF. The CDR3 DNA follows: TGTGCCAGCAGCCCGACTAGCGGGAGAGAAGAGACCCAGTACTTC.